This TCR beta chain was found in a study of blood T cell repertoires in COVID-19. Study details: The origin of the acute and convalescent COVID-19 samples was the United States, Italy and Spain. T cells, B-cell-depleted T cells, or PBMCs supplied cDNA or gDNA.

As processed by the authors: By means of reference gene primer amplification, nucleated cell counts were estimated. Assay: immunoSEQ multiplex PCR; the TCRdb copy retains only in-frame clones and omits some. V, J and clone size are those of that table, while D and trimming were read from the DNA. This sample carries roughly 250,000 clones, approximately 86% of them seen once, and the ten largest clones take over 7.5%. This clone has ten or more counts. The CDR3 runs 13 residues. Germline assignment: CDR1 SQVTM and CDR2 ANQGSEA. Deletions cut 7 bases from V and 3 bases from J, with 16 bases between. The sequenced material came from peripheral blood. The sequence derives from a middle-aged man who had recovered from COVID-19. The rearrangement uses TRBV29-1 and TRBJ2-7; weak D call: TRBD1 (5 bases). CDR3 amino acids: CSAQGGWHYEQYF. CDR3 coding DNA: TGCAGCGCCCAGGGCGGCTGGCACTACGAGCAGTACTTC.